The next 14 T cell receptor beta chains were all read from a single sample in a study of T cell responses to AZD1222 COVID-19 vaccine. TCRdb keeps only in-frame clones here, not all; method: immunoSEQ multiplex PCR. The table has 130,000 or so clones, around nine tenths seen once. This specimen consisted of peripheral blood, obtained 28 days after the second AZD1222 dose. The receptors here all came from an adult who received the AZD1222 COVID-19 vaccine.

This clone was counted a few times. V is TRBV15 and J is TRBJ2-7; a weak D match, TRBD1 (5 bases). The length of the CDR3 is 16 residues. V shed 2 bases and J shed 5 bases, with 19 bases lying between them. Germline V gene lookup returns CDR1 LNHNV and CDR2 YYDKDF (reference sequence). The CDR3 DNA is TGTGCCACCAGCAGACGAACCTTTGGGGCGCCCCACGAGCAGTACTTC. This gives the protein CATSRRTFGAPHEQYF.

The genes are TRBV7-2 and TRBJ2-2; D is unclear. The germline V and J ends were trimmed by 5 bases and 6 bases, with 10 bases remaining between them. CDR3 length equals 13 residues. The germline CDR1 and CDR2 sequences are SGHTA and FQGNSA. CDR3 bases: TGTGCCAGCAGCCAAAACAGCGCCGGGGAGCTGTTTTTT. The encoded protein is CASSQNSAGELFF.

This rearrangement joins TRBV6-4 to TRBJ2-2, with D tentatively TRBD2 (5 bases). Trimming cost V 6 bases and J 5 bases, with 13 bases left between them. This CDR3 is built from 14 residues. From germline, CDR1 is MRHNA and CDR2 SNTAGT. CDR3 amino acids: CASSRELGTGELFF. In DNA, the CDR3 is TGTGCCAGCAGCCGGGAACTCGGGACCGGGGAGCTGTTTTTT.

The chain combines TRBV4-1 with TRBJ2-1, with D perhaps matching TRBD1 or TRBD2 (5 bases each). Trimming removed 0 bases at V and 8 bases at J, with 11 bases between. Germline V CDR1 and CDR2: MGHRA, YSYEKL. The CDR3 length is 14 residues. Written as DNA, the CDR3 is TGCGCCAGCAGCCAAGAGGGGGTGGTCCATGAGCAGTTCTTC. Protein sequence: CASSQEGVVHEQFF.

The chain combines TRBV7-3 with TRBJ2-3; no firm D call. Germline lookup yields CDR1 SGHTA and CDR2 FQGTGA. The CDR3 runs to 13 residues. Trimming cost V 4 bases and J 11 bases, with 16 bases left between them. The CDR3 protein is CASSSYPRAQQYF. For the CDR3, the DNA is TGTGCCAGCAGCTCGTACCCTAGGGCCCAGCAGTATTTT.

CDR3 nucleotide sequence: TGTGCCAGCAGTTACTCGTCCGGGTATAATGAAAAACTGTTTTTT. This codes for CASSYSSGYNEKLFF. The rearrangement joins TRBV6-5 to TRBJ1-4; D is undetermined. Deletions cut 0 bases from V and 4 bases from J, with 9 bases between. This CDR3 comprises 15 residues. Germline V gene data show CDR1 as MNHEY and CDR2 as SVGAGI.

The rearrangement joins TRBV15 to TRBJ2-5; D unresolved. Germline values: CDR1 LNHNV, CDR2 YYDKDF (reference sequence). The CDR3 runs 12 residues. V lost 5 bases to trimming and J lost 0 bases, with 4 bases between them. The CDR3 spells CATSVYQETQYF. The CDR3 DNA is TGTGCCACCAGCGTCTACCAAGAGACCCAGTACTTC.

The CDR3 spells CASSRSTRDYTF. Here the CDR3 DNA reads TGTGCCAGCAGCCGATCTACCAGGGACTACACCTTC. The chain links TRBV12-3 or TRBV12-4 to TRBJ1-2, with D perhaps TRBD1 (5 bases). The CDR3 contains 12 residues. Trimming took 6 bases from V and 10 from J, leaving 15 bases between them.

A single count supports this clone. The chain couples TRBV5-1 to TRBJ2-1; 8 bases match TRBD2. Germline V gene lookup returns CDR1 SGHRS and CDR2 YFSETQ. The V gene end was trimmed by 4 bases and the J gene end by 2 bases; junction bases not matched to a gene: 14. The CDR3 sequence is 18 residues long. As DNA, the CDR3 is TGCGCCAGCAGCGCACTACTATTCGTAGCGGGGACCTACAATGAGCAGTTCTTC. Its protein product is CASSALLFVAGTYNEQFF.

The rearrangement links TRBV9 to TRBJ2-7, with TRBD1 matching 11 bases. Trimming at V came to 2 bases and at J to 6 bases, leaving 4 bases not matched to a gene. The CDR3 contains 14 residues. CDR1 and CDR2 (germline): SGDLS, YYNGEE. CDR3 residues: CASSVQGQGVEQYF. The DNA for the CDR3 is TGTGCCAGCAGCGTCCAGGGACAGGGGGTCGAGCAGTACTTC.

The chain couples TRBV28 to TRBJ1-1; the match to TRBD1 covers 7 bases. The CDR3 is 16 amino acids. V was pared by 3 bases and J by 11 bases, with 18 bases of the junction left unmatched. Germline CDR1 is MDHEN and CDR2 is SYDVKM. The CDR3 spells CASSFRQGGMEVSAFF. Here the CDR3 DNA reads TGTGCCAGCAGTTTTAGACAGGGCGGAATGGAAGTGAGTGCTTTCTTT.

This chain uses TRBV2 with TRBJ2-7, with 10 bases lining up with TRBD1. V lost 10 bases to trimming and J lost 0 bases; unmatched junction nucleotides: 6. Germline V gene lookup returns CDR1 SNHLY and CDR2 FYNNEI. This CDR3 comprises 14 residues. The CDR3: CATSGTGVSYEQYF. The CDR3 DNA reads TGTGCCACCTCCGGGACAGGGGTCTCCTACGAGCAGTACTTC.

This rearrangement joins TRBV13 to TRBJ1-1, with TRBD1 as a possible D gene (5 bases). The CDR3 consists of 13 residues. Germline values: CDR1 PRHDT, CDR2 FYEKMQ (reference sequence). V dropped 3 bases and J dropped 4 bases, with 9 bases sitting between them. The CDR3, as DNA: TGTGCCAGCAGCTTCGGGACGGGCACTGAAGCTTTCTTT. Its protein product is CASSFGTGTEAFF.

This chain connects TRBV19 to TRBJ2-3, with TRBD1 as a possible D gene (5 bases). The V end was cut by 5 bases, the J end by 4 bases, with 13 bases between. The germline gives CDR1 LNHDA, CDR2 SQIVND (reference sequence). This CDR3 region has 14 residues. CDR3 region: CASSPLGAADTQYF. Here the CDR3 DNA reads TGTGCCAGTAGTCCCTTAGGGGCCGCAGATACGCAGTATTTT. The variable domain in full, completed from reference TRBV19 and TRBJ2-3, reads DGGITQSPKYLFRKEGQNVTLSCEQNLNHDAMYWYRQDPGQGLRLIYYSQIVNDFQKGDIAEGYSVSREKKESFPLTVTSAQKNPTAFYLCASSPLGAADTQYFGPGTRLTVL.